The present T cell receptor beta chain was sequenced within a study of tumor-infiltrating lymphocytes in primary liver carcinoma (dated by TCRdb to the late 2010s). Looking at the study overall: Between late 2015 and March 2016, about 5 patients in China with histopathologically diagnosed primary liver carcinoma had their tumors surgically resected. Roughly 3.5 to 7.5 million productive TCRbeta reads were obtained per sample, and no significant difference in read depth was found between tissue types. Tumors of the five patients were stage T1-T3 N0M0 with maximum diameters of roughly 4.2 to 10 cm. High reproducibility was observed for the technical replicate repertoires, with mean shared-clone rates around 0.89 and correlation coefficients above 0.98. A total of 35 specimens from 5 patients underwent TCRbeta repertoire sequencing, comprising around 25 tumor regions, 5 adjacent noncancerous liver tissues and 5 peripheral blood samples. For each liver tumor, the study sampled five regions along with adjacent normal tissue and blood, and applied TCRbeta repertoire sequencing, expression microarrays and whole-exome sequencing. Of the five patients, three men and two women aged 30 to 69 years, four had hepatocellular carcinoma and one had combined HCC and intrahepatic cholangiocarcinoma.

Blood RNA was extracted from unsorted whole blood using TRIzol reagent, and germline DNA was obtained with the DNeasy Blood & Tissue kit. Chronic HBV infection was present in the patients, and the patients were treatment-naive at sampling. Around 3.6 milliliters of peripheral blood were collected into K2EDTA tubes before surgery. Concerning this clonotype itself: Its antigen has not been determined. The record has no base qualities; no much larger clone is one base away.

What the work shows at the level of the full study, not this receptor alone: A significantly larger repertoire fraction was made up by the top 250 clones in tumors than in blood (p = 0.039). Only the TCR beta chain was sequenced, which likely underestimates true repertoire diversity because unpaired alpha chains were not captured. Only five or six patients were included in the study, and the authors note that the findings should be validated in a larger study. Because the samples were bulk and unsorted, CD4+ and CD8+ T cell repertoires could not be compared. Repertoire overlap was higher between tumor regions (mean about 35%) than tumor-adjacent (around 17%) or tumor-blood (approximately 15%) pairs, consistent with antigen-driven expansion.

V is shortened by 3 bases, J by 11 bases, and the region joining them spans 8 bases. Spanning cysteine to phenylalanine, the CDR3 consists of 11 amino acids. Only the CDR3 DNA is retained, 33 bases long and in frame from the first base. The germline V gene yields SGHAT for CDR1 and FQNNGV for CDR2. TCRbeta-specific cDNA was reverse-transcribed from roughly 500 ng total RNA using a constant-region primer and ProtoScript II reverse transcriptase. Construction of the TCRbeta libraries relied on three nested rounds of multiplex PCR, following a slightly modified ARM-PCR procedure. Each of the first two PCR rounds ran for approximately 11 cycles using multiplex TRBV1-TRBV30 forward primers together with a Cbeta reverse primer. Sample barcodes and Illumina adapters were added in a final 25-cycle PCR with Deep VentR polymerase. Amplicons of 200-500 bp were gel-purified with a QIAquick gel extraction kit before sequencing. An Illumina HiSeq 2500 was used to sequence the TCRbeta amplicons with 250-bp paired-end reads. The original pipeline was this. Reads were quality-trimmed with Trimmomatic v0.33, and paired reads were merged with FLASH v1.2.11 to recover full CDR3 sequences. V, D and J germline segments were assigned to the rearranged TCRbeta sequences using MiGEC v1.2.1b. Clonotype statistics, along with Shannon-Wiener diversity indices, were calculated using VDJtools v1.0.0. To cut down on sampling bias, every analysis after diversity analysis relied on just the 250 most abundant clonotypes from each sample. Clones were called with MiXCR by TCRdb after fastp trimmed the public reads at Q25, and only in-frame beta chains were retained. Rows with a matching CDR3 protein are joined into one entry that keeps the most common DNA and genes. It is TCRdb's table, rather than the study itself, that gives the V and J calls and clone size. The table for this sample lists 300,000 to 350,000 distinct CDR3 sequences; around three fifths of them were counted only once. The ten largest make up approximately 5.9% of the sample.

The chain employs TRBV11-2 and TRBJ2-1, with the D gene not confidently named. This receptor was taken from a man aged 35 to 55 with primary liver carcinoma and hepatitis B virus infection. What was sequenced was peripheral blood. This receptor carries the CDR3 CASSFLVKQFF. The DNA sequence is TGTGCCAGCAGCTTTTTGGTTAAGCAGTTCTTC. The reference TRBV11-2 and TRBJ2-1 proteins fill in what lies around the CDR3, so the full variable domain reads EAGVAQSPRYKIIEKRQSVAFWCNPISGHATLYWYQQILGQGPKLLIQFQNNGVVDDSQLPKDRFSAERLKGVDSTLKIQPAKLEDSAVYLCASSFLVKQFFGPGTRLTVL.